Detailed here is one TCR beta chain. The clone's antigen remains unknown. Base qualities are not at hand, and no much larger clone is one base apart. The source of the sample is a study of blood T cell repertoires in COVID-19 (dated by TCRdb to about 2020). Study-level background: The collaborator samples originated in the United States, Italy and Spain and spanned the acute and convalescent phases of COVID-19. The material from the prospective study consisted of cDNA or gDNA derived from T cells, B-cell-depleted T cells, or PBMCs. Subjects who had been exposed to COVID-19, were actively infected with it, or had recovered from it provided the deeply sampled blood TCRbeta repertoires that made up the dataset. The repertoires were released in a freely available public database meant as a resource for research on the immune response to SARS-CoV-2. Samples came from the ongoing ImmuneRACE study (first 160 participants) plus 1,254 subjects from 6 global collaborators. Sample metadata almost always included a de-identified subject ID, COVID-19 status, age in years and sex. Where available, HLA class I and class II types were taken from metadata supplied by the sample provider and were not determined by assay-based typing. The full study reports these points: Clinical and demographic metadata were provided uncurated, with the amount varying by source and participant.

The CDR3 numbers 18 residues from cysteine through phenylalanine. Only CDR3 DNA remains: 54 bases, in frame from the first base. V is shortened by 1 base, J by 0 bases, and the region joining them spans 16 bases. Sequences SGHNT (CDR1) and YENEEA (CDR2) are obtained from the germline V gene. Participants in the prospective study were aged about 18 to 95 years, lived in about two dozen United States geographic areas, and enrolled through a virtual design. Cohort assignment in the prospective study relied on participant-reported clinical history from a screening survey and a study questionnaire. Recovered participants in ImmuneRACE Cohort 3 were defined as having two consecutive negative NP/OP PCR tests, clearance from a healthcare professional, or resolution of symptoms. In the prospective study, whole blood, serum and a nasopharyngeal or oropharyngeal swab were collected from each participant by mobile phlebotomists. Over an approximately two-month period, participants in the prospective study had the option of providing additional blood draws and questionnaires. Before DNA extraction, blood samples from the prospective study were shipped at room temperature or frozen.

TCRbeta CDR3 regions were amplified from genomic DNA by means of the immunoSEQ Assay, a bias-controlled multiplex PCR. Per the source publication's procedure: The number of nucleated cells in each sample was estimated from the amplification of reference gene primers within the assay. To quantify the absolute abundance of each unique TCRbeta CDR3 rearrangement, sequence reads were collapsed and filtered. For each sample, productive Simpson clonality was calculated by taking the square root of Simpson's diversity index across productive rearrangements. Here the immuneACCESS table is served through TCRdb, limited to in-frame sequences with V and J called. Missing clones are a known gap in these copies; in checked studies unresolved V genes cover under half, and the rest lacks a known reason. The V and J calls and clone size come from that table; D and trimming were worked out from the DNA. This sample lists some 320,000 clones; around nine tenths were detected once. The ten largest clones represent roughly 2.5% of the sample.

Here the chain combines TRBV11-3 and TRBJ1-3; no D gene can be assigned with confidence. This receptor was obtained from a man in his sixties who had recovered from COVID-19. Sequencing used PBMCs or T cells enriched from blood (not recorded which). The CDR3 protein is CASSLVGGQVSSGNTIYF. The sequence in DNA is TGTGCCAGCAGCTTAGTGGGCGGGCAAGTAAGCTCTGGAAACACCATATATTTT.